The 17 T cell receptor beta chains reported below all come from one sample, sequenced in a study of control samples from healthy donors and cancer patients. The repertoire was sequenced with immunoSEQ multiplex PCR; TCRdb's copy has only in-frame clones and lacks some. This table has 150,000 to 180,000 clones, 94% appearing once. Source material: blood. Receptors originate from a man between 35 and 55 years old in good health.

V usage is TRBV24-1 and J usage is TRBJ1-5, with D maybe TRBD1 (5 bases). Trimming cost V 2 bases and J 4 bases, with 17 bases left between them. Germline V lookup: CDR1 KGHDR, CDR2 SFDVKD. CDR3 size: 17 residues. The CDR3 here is CATSDSGQGLGNQPQHF. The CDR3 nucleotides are TGTGCCACCAGTGATTCCGGCCAGGGTCTCGGGAATCAGCCCCAGCATTTT.

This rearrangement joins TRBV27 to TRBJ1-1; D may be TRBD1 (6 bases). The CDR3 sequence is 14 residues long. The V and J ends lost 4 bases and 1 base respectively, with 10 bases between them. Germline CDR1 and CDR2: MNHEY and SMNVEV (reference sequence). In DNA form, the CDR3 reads TGTGCCAGCAGTTATCACAGGGCGAACACTGAAGCTTTCTTT. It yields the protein CASSYHRANTEAFF.

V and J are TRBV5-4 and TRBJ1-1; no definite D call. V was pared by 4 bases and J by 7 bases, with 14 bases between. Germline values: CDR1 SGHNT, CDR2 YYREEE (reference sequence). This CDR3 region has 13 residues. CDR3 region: CASSPPDSREAFF. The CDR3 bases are TGTGCCAGCAGCCCCCCGGACTCGCGTGAAGCTTTCTTT. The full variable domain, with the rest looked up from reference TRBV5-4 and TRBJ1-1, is ETGVTQSPTHLIKTRGQQVTLRCSSQSGHNTVSWYQQALGQGPQFIFQYYREEENGRGNFPPRFSGLQFPNYSSELNVNALELDDSALYLCASSPPDSREAFFGQGTRLTVV.

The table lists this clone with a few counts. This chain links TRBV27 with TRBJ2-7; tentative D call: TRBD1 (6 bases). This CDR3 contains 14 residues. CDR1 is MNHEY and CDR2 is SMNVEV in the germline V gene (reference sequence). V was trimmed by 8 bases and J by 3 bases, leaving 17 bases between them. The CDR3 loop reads CASGPRDTGYEQYF. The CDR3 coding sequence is TGTGCCAGCGGACCCCGGGACACAGGCTACGAGCAGTACTTC.

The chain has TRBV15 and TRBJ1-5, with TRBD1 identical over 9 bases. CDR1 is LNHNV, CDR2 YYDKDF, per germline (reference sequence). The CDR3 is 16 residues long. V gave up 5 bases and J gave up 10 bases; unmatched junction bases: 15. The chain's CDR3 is CATSGRQGGNSEPQHF. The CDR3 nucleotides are TGTGCCACCAGCGGTCGACAGGGGGGGAATTCAGAACCCCAGCATTTT.

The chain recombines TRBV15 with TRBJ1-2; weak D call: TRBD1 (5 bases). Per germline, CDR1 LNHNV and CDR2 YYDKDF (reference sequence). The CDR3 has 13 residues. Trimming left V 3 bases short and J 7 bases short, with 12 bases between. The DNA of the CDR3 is TGTGCCACCAGCAGGGAAGGGGCTGGTGGCTACACCTTC. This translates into CATSREGAGGYTF.

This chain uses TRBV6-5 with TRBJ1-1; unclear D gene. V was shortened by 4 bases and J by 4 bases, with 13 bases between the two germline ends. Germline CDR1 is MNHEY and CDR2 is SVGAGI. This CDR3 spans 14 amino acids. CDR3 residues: CASSWTNRGTEAFF. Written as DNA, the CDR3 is TGTGCCAGCAGTTGGACCAACCGAGGCACTGAAGCTTTCTTT.

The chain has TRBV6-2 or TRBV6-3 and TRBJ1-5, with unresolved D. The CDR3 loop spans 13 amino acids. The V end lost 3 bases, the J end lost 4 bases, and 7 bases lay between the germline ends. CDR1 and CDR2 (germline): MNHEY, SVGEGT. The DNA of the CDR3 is TGTGCCAGCAGTTATGTGGGGAATCAGCCCCAGCATTTT. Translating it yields CASSYVGNQPQHF.

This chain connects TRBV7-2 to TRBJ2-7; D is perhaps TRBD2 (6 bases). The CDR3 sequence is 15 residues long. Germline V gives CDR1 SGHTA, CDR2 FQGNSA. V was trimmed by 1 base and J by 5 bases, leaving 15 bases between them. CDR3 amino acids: CASSLEKGRSHEQYF. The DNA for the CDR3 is TGTGCCAGCAGCTTAGAAAAGGGGAGGTCCCACGAGCAGTACTTC.

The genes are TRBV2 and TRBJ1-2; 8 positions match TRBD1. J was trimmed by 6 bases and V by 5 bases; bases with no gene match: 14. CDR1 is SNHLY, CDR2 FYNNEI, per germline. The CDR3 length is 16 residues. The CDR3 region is CASSLGDRRPGDGYTF. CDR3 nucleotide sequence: TGTGCCAGCAGTCTGGGGGACAGGAGACCTGGCGATGGCTACACCTTC.

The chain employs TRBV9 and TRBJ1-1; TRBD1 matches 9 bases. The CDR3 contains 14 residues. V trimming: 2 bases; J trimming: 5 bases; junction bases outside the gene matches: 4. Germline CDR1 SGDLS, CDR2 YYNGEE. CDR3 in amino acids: CASSVGQGWTEAFF. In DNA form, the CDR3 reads TGTGCCAGCAGCGTGGGACAGGGTTGGACTGAAGCTTTCTTT.

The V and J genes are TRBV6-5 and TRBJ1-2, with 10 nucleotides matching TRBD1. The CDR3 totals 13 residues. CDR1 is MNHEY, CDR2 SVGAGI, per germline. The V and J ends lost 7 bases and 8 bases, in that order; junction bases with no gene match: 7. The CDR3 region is CASKSDRGRGYTF. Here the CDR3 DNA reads TGTGCCAGCAAATCAGACAGGGGGCGCGGCTACACCTTC.

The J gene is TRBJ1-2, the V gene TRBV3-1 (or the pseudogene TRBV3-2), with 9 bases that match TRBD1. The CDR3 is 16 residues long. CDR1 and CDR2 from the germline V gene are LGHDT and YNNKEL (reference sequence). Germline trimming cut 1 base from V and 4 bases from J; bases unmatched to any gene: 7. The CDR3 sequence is CASSQVPGQGPYGYTF. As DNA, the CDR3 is TGTGCCAGCAGCCAAGTCCCGGGACAGGGCCCCTATGGCTACACCTTC.

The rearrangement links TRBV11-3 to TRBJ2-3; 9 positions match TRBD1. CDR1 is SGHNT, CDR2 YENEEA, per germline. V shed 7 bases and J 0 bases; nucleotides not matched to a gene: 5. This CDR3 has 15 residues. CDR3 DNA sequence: TGTGCCAGCACCCTACAGGGGGCTAGCACAGATACGCAGTATTTT. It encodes CASTLQGASTDTQYF.

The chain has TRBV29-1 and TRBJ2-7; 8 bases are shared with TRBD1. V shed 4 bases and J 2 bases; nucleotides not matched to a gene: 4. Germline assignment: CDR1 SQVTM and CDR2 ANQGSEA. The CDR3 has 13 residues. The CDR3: CSVVRTGTYEQYF. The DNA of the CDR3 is TGCAGCGTTGTCCGGACAGGGACCTACGAGCAGTACTTC.

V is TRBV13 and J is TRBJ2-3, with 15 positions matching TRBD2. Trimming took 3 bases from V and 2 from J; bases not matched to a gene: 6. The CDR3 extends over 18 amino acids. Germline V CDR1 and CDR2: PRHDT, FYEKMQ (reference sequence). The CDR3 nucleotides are TGTGCCAGCAGCTTGGGACTAGCGGGGGGCCTTTTCACAGATACGCAGTATTTT. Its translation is CASSLGLAGGLFTDTQYF.

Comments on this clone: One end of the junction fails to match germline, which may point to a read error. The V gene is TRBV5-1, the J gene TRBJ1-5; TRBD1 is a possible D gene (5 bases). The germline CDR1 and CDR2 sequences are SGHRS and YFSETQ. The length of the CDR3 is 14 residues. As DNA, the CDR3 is TGCGCCAGCAGCTTAGGAGGGGAAAATCAGTCCCAGCATTTT. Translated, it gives CASSLGGENQSQHF.